This entry describes one T cell receptor beta chain. Its antigen is currently unknown. One end of the junction does not line up with germline, which may come from a read error. The template was RNA from unsorted bulk tissue. Between August and November 2014, newly diagnosed, chemotherapy-naive lung cancer patients underwent thoracic surgery in China. This specimen belongs to a study of tumor and adjacent non-tumor tissue in lung cancer. For the study at large: There were 11 to 13 adenocarcinoma, a couple of squamous cell carcinoma and 1 small cell lung cancer cases. General study findings and limits: Tumor tissue had significantly higher TCR diversity than normal lung.

Germline V gene sequence: CDR1 SGHNT, CDR2 YENEEA. This CDR3 contains 15 residues. A modified ARM-PCR protocol with three rounds of nested PCR amplified TCRbeta. Each CDR3 protein gets one entry after TCRdb re-called the multiplex PCR reads with MiXCR. Among 100,000 to 120,000 distinct CDR3 sequences listed, about 80% were seen once. The source material was lung tumor tissue. This sequence was found in an older man with non-small cell lung cancer. This chain connects TRBV11-3 to TRBJ1-1; D is perhaps TRBD1 (6 bases). The chain's CDR3 is CAISLDSMTGTEAFF. The CDR3 nucleotides are TGCGCCATCAGCTTAGATTCGATGACAGGAACTGAAGCTTTCTTT.